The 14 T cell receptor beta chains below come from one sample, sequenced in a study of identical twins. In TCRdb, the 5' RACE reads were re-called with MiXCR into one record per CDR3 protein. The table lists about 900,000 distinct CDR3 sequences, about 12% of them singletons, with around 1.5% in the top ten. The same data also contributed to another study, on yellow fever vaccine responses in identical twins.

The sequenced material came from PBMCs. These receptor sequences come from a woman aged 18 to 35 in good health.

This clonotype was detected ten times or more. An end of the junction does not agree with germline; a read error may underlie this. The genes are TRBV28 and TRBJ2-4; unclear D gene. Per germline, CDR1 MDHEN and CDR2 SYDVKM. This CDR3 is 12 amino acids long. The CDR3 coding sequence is TGTGCCAGCAGTTTAGGATCCTGGGGTTATCACTTC. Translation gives CASSLGSWGYHF.

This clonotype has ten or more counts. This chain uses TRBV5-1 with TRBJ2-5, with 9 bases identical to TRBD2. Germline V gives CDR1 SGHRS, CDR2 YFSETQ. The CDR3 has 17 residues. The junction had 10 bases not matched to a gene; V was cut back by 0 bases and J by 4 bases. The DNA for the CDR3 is TGCGCCAGCAGCTTGGGACTAGCGGAGGGGGTTGGAGAGACCCAGTACTTC. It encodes CASSLGLAEGVGETQYF.

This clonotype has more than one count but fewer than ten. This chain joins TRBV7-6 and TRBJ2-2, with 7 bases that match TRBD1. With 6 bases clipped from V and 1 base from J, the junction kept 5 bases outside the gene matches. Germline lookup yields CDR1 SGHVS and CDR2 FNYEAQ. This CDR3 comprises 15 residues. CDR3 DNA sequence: TGTGCCAGCAGAAAGGGACAGTTGAACACCGGGGAGCTGTTTTTT. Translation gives CASRKGQLNTGELFF. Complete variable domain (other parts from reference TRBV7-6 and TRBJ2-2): GAGVSQSPRYKVTKRGQDVALRCDPISGHVSLYWYRQALGQGPEFLTYFNYEAQQDKSGLPNDRFSAERPEGSISTLTIQRTEQRDSAMYRCASRKGQLNTGELFFGEGSRLTVL.

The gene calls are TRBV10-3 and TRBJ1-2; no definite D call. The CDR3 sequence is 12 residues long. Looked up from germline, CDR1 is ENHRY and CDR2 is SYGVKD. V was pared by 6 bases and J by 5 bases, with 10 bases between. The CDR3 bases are TGTGCCATCAGCCCAAACACGTATGGCTACACCTTC. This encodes CAISPNTYGYTF.

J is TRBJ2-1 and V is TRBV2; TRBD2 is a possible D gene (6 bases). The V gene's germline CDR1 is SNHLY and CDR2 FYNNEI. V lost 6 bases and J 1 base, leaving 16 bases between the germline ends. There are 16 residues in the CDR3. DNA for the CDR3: TGTGCCAGCAGCCCATCCGCGGGGCGATCCTACAATGAGCAGTTCTTC. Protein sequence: CASSPSAGRSYNEQFF.

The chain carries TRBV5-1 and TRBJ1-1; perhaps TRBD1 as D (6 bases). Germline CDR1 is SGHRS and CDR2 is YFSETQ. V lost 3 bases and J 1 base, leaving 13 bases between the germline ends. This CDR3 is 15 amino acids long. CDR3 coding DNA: TGCGCCAGCAGCTCCTACAGGGAAGGGAACACTGAAGCTTTCTTT. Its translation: CASSSYREGNTEAFF.

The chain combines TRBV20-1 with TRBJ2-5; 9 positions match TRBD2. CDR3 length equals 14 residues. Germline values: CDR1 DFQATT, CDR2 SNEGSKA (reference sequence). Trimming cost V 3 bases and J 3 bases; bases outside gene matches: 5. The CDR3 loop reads CSASRLAGEETQYF. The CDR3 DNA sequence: TGCAGTGCTAGTCGGTTAGCGGGAGAAGAGACCCAGTACTTC.

The CDR3 DNA follows: TGCAGCGTGGGGGCACAGGCCCCTGGCACAGATACGCAGTATTTT. Its translation is CSVGAQAPGTDTQYF. V usage is TRBV29-1 and J usage is TRBJ2-3; D is possibly TRBD1 (6 bases). CDR1 and CDR2 (germline): SQVTM, ANQGSEA. The CDR3 extends over 15 amino acids. The V end lost 6 bases, the J end lost 1 base, and 17 bases lay between the germline ends.

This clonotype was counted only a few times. DNA for the CDR3: TGTGCCAGCAGTGAAAGTAGGGCCTCAGAGAGGGAGACCCAGTACTTC. It yields the protein CASSESRASERETQYF. This chain connects TRBV25-1 to TRBJ2-5; unclear D gene. This CDR3 is 16 amino acids long. The V gene's germline CDR1 is MGHDK and CDR2 SYGVNS. V was cut by 2 bases and J by 5 bases, with 18 bases left in between.

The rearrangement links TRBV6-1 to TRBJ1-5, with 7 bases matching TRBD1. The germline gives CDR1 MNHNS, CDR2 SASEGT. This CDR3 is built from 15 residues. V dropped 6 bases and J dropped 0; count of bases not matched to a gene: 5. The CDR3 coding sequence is TGTGCCAGCAGACAACAGGGGATTAGCAATCAGCCCCAGCATTTT. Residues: CASRQQGISNQPQHF.

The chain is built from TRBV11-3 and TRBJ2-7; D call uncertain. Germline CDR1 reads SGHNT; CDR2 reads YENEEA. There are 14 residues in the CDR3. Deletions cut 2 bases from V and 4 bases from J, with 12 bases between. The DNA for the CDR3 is TGTGCCAGCAGCTTAACGGGCAGAACTTACGAGCAGTACTTC. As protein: CASSLTGRTYEQYF.

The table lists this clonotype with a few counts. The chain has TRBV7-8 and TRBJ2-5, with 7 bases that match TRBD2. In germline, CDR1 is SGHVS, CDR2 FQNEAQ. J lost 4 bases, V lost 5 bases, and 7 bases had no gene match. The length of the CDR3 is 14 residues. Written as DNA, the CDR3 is TGTGCCAGCAGCCGTCAAGCGGGACCAGAGACCCAGTACTTC. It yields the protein CASSRQAGPETQYF.

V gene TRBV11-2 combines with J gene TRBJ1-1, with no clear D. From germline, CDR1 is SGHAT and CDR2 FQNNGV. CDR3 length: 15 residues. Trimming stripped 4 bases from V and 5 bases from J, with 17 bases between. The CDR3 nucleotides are TGTGCCAGCAGCTGGACGTCGACGATAACGACTGAAGCTTTCTTT. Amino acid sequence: CASSWTSTITTEAFF.

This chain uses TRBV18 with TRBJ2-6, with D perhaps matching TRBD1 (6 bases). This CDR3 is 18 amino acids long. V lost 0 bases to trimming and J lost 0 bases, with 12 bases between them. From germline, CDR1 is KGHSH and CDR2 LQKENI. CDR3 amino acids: CASSPPPGDNSGANVLTF. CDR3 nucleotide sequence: TGTGCCAGCTCACCACCTCCAGGGGACAACTCTGGGGCCAACGTCCTGACTTTC.